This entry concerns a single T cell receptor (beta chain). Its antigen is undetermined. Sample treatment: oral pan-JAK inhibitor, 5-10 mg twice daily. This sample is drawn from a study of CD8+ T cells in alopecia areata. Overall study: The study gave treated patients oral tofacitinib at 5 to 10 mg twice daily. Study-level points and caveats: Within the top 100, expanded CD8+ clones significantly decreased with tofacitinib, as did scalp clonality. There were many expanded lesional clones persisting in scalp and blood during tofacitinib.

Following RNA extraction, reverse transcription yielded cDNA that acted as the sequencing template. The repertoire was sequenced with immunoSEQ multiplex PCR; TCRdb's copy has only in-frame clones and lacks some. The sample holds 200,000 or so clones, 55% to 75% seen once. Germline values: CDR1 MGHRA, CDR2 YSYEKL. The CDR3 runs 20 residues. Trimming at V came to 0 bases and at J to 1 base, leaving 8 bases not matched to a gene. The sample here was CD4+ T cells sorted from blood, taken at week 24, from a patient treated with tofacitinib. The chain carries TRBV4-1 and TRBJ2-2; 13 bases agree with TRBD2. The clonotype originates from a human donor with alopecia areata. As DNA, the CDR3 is TGCGCCAGCAGCCAAGAACTAGCGGGAGGGGGTTTCGTGAACACCGGGGAGCTGTTTTTT. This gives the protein CASSQELAGGGFVNTGELFF.